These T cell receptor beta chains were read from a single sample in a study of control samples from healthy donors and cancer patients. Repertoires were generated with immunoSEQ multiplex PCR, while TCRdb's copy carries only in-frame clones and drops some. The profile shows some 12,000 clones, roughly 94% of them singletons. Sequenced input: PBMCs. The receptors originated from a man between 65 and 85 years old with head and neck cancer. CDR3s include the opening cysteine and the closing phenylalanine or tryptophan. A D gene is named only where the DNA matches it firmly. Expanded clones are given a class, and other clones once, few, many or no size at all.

CDR3 protein: CASSPEGTEIYYGYTF
CDR3 DNA: TGTGCCAGCAGCCCGGAAGGCACGGAGATTTACTATGGCTACACCTTC
D gene: .
clone size: .
J gene: TRBJ1-2
V gene: TRBV11-2

CDR3 protein: CAISESVSSNYGYTF
CDR3 DNA: TGTGCCATCAGTGAGTCGGTCAGCTCCAACTATGGCTACACCTTC
D gene: .
clone size: once
J gene: TRBJ1-2
V gene: TRBV10-3

CDR3 protein: CASSPGRGGYTF
CDR3 DNA: TGTGCCAGCAGTCCTGGGCGCGGTGGCTACACCTTC
D gene: .
clone size: .
J gene: TRBJ1-2
V gene: TRBV6-5

CDR3 protein: CASSYAGGRNEQFF
CDR3 DNA: TGTGCCAGCAGTTATGCGGGGGGCAGGAATGAGCAGTTCTTC
D gene: TRBD2
clone size: .
J gene: TRBJ2-1
V gene: TRBV28

CDR3 protein: CASTAAFFEGTGDGYTF
CDR3 DNA: TGTGCCAGCACGGCGGCGTTTTTTGAGGGGACAGGGGATGGCTACACCTTC
D gene: TRBD1
clone size: once
J gene: TRBJ1-2
V gene: TRBV11-2

CDR3 protein: CASTVRTAGYTF
CDR3 DNA: TGTGCCAGCACGGTCCGGACGGCCGGCTACACCTTC
D gene: .
clone size: .
J gene: TRBJ1-2
V gene: TRBV28

CDR3 protein: CASSQEGSTDTQYF
CDR3 DNA: TGTGCCAGCAGCCAGGAGGGTAGCACAGATACGCAGTATTTT
D gene: .
clone size: .
J gene: TRBJ2-3
V gene: TRBV3-1/TRBV3-2

CDR3 protein: CAISYGTSNPEQYF
CDR3 DNA: TGTGCCATCAGCTACGGGACTAGCAATCCCGAGCAGTACTTC
D gene: TRBD2
clone size: .
J gene: TRBJ2-7
V gene: TRBV10-3

CDR3 protein: CASSEARQTDTQYF
CDR3 DNA: TGTGCCAGCAGTGAAGCAAGGCAAACAGATACGCAGTATTTT
D gene: .
clone size: .
J gene: TRBJ2-3
V gene: TRBV2

CDR3 protein: CASSPPVRGLSRTEAFF
CDR3 DNA: TGTGCCAGCTCACCACCGGTAAGGGGGCTTTCGCGGACTGAAGCTTTCTTT
D gene: TRBD1
clone size: .
J gene: TRBJ1-1
V gene: TRBV18

CDR3 protein: CASSSLPGVLNQPQHF
CDR3 DNA: TGTGCCAGCAGTTCTCTCCCAGGGGTCCTCAATCAGCCCCAGCATTTT
D gene: .
clone size: once
J gene: TRBJ1-5
V gene: TRBV28

CDR3 protein: CSARGTGTDTGELFF
CDR3 DNA: TGCAGCGCAAGAGGGACAGGGACTGACACCGGGGAGCTGTTTTTT
D gene: TRBD1
clone size: .
J gene: TRBJ2-2
V gene: TRBV29-1

CDR3 protein: CASSPQAGGADQPQHF
CDR3 DNA: TGTGCCAGCAGCCCCCAGGCAGGGGGCGCAGATCAGCCCCAGCATTTT
D gene: TRBD1
clone size: .
J gene: TRBJ1-5
V gene: TRBV7-9

CDR3 protein: CASSTSGVAPYEQYF
CDR3 DNA: TGTGCCAGTAGTACCAGCGGGGTGGCCCCCTACGAGCAGTACTTC
D gene: TRBD2
clone size: .
J gene: TRBJ2-7
V gene: TRBV19

CDR3 protein: CASSRNLVVGEQFF
CDR3 DNA: TGTGCCAGCAGCAGAAATCTAGTGGTGGGTGAGCAGTTCTTC
D gene: .
clone size: .
J gene: TRBJ2-1
V gene: TRBV6-5

CDR3 protein: CASSLGLAGYTDTQYF
CDR3 DNA: TGCGCCAGCAGCCTGGGACTAGCGGGTTACACAGATACGCAGTATTTT
D gene: TRBD2
clone size: once
J gene: TRBJ2-3
V gene: TRBV5-1

CDR3 protein: CASSARRAEAFF
CDR3 DNA: TGTGCCAGCAGCGCAAGACGGGCTGAAGCTTTCTTT
D gene: .
clone size: once
J gene: TRBJ1-1
V gene: TRBV3-1/TRBV3-2

CDR3 protein: CASSSRRGVQRMGRADTQYF
CDR3 DNA: TGTGCCAGCAGCTCACGTCGGGGGGTCCAGCGGATGGGGAGGGCCGATACGCAGTATTTT
D gene: TRBD2
clone size: .
J gene: TRBJ2-3
V gene: TRBV7-8

CDR3 protein: CASSIQGLGNQPQHF
CDR3 DNA: TGTGCCAGCAGCATACAGGGTCTAGGCAATCAGCCCCAGCATTTT
D gene: .
clone size: .
J gene: TRBJ1-5
V gene: TRBV5-4

CDR3 protein: CASSSRQGGDTIYF
CDR3 DNA: TGTGCCAGCAGCTCCCGTCAGGGAGGGGACACCATATATTTT
D gene: .
clone size: once
J gene: TRBJ1-3
V gene: TRBV11-2

CDR3 protein: CASSQGQGTSEKLFF
CDR3 DNA: TGTGCCAGCAGCCAGGGACAGGGGACAAGTGAAAAACTGTTTTTT
D gene: TRBD1
clone size: .
J gene: TRBJ1-4
V gene: TRBV4-2

CDR3 protein: CASSLLAGAVSYEQYF
CDR3 DNA: TGTGCCAGCAGTCTCCTAGCGGGGGCTGTCTCCTACGAGCAGTACTTC
D gene: TRBD2
clone size: .
J gene: TRBJ2-7
V gene: TRBV6-2/TRBV6-3

CDR3 protein: CASSPGTVGGYTF
CDR3 DNA: TGTGCCAGCAGCCCCGGGACAGTTGGGGGCTACACCTTC
D gene: TRBD1
clone size: .
J gene: TRBJ1-2
V gene: TRBV11-1

CDR3 protein: CTSSQASGKNTGELFF
CDR3 DNA: TGCACCAGCAGCCAAGCTAGCGGAAAAAACACCGGGGAGCTGTTTTTT
D gene: .
clone size: .
J gene: TRBJ2-2
V gene: TRBV1

CDR3 protein: CASSLRPGAGYEQFF
CDR3 DNA: TGTGCCAGCAGCCTAAGACCAGGTGCGGGATATGAGCAGTTCTTC
D gene: .
clone size: .
J gene: TRBJ2-1
V gene: TRBV3-1/TRBV3-2

CDR3 protein: CASSRGQTNEKLFF
CDR3 DNA: TGTGCCAGCAGCAGGGGGCAAACTAATGAAAAACTGTTTTTT
D gene: TRBD1
clone size: .
J gene: TRBJ1-4
V gene: TRBV2

CDR3 protein: CASSSGTGSRTDTQYF
CDR3 DNA: TGTGCCAGCAGTTCCGGGACAGGGTCAAGGACAGATACGCAGTATTTT
D gene: TRBD1
clone size: .
J gene: TRBJ2-3
V gene: TRBV6-2/TRBV6-3

CDR3 protein: CASSPSFATEAFF
CDR3 DNA: TGCGCCAGCAGTCCTTCATTTGCGACTGAAGCTTTCTTT
D gene: .
clone size: .
J gene: TRBJ1-1
V gene: TRBV10-2

CDR3 protein: CASSQDGALSYNEQFF
CDR3 DNA: TGTGCCAGCAGCCAAGATGGGGCATTATCCTACAATGAGCAGTTCTTC
D gene: .
clone size: .
J gene: TRBJ2-1
V gene: TRBV3-1/TRBV3-2

CDR3 protein: CASSQTSGGYEQYF
CDR3 DNA: TGTGCCAGCAGCCAGACTAGCGGGGGCTACGAGCAGTACTTC
D gene: TRBD2
clone size: .
J gene: TRBJ2-7
V gene: TRBV3-1/TRBV3-2

CDR3 protein: CASSPGTGGVSLHF
CDR3 DNA: TGTGCCAGTAGTCCCGGGACAGGGGGAGTTTCCCTCCACTTT
D gene: TRBD1
clone size: .
J gene: TRBJ1-6
V gene: TRBV19

CDR3 protein: CASSLPGQGPFGDQYF
CDR3 DNA: TGTGCCAGCAGCTTACCGGGACAGGGGCCTTTCGGTGACCAGTACTTC
D gene: TRBD1
clone size: .
J gene: TRBJ2-5
V gene: TRBV5-4